One T cell receptor (beta chain) is described in this entry. CDR3 length: 15 residues. The ends lost 5 bases at V and 5 bases at J; junction bases unmatched: 7. Germline CDR1 and CDR2: SGHRS and YFSETQ. The data were obtained in a study of follicular helper T cells after annual influenza vaccination. Time point of the sample: 2014-2015 season, 7 days after vaccination. Method: immunoSEQ multiplex PCR; TCRdb's copy keeps in-frame clones and lacks some. The table includes about 15,000 clones, about 81% detected once. The chain carries TRBV5-1 and TRBJ2-1; TRBD2 agrees at 10 bases. The sequencing here drew on CXCR5+ CD38- circulating T follicular helper cells from blood, taken 7 days after influenza vaccination. Subset defined: circulating Tfh, non-naive CD4+CXCR5+PD-1+ (ICOS+CD38+ or ICOS-CD38-). This clonotype was sampled from an adult who received the influenza vaccine. The CDR3 reads CASRNVAGGNNEQFF. The CDR3 nucleotides are TGCGCCAGCAGGAATGTAGCGGGGGGCAACAATGAGCAGTTCTTC. Filled out from reference TRBV5-1 and TRBJ2-1, the complete variable domain reads KAGVTQTPRYLIKTRGQQVTLSCSPISGHRSVSWYQQTPGQGLQFLFEYFSETQRNKGNFPGRFSGRQFSNSRSEMNVSTLELGDSALYLCASRNVAGGNNEQFFGPGTRLTVL.